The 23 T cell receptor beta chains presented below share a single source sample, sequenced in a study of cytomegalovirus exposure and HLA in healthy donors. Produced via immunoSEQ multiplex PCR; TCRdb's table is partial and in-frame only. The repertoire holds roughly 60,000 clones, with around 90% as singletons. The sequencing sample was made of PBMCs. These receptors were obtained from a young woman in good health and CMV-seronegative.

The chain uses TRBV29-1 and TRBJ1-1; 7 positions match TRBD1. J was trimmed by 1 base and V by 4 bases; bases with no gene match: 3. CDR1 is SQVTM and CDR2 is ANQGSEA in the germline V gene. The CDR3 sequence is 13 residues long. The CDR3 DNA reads TGCAGCGTTGTGAACAGGGGGAACACTGAAGCTTTCTTT. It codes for CSVVNRGNTEAFF.

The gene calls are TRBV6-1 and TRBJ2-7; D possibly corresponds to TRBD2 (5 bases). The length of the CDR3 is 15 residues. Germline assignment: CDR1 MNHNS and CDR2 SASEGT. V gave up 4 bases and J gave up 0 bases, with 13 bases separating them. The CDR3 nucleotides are TGTGCCAGCAGTGTTAAAACGGGAAGCTCCTACGAGCAGTACTTC. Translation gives CASSVKTGSSYEQYF.

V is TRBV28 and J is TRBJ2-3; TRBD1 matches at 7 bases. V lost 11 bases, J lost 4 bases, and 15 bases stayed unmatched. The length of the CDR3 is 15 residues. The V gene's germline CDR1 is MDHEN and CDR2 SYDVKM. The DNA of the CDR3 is TGTGCCTTAGGCGAAAGGGGGCTTCAACCAGATACGCAGTATTTT. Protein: CALGERGLQPDTQYF.

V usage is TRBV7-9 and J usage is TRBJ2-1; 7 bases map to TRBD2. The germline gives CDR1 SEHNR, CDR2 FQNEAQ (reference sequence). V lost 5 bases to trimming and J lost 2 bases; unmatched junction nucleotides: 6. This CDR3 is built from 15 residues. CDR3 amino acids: CASSREGRAYNEQFF. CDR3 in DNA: TGTGCCAGCAGCCGAGAGGGGAGGGCCTACAATGAGCAGTTCTTC.

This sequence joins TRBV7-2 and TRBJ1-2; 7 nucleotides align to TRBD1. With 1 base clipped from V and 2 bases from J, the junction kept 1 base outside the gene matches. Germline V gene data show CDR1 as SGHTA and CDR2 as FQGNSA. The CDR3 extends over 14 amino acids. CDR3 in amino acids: CASSLGGQNYGYTF. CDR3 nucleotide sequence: TGTGCCAGCAGCTTAGGGGGACAGAACTATGGCTACACCTTC.

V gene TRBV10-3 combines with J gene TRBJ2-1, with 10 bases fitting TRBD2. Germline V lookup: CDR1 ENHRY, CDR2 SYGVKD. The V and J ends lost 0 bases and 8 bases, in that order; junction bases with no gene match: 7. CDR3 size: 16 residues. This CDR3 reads CAISESGAGGFDEQFF. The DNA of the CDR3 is TGTGCCATCAGTGAGTCGGGAGCGGGGGGGTTCGATGAGCAGTTCTTC.

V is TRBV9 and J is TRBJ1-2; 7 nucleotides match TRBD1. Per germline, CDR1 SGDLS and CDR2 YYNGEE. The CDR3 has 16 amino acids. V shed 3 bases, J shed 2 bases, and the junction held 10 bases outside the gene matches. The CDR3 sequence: CASSAAVDRTNYGYTF. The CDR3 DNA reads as TGTGCCAGCAGCGCAGCAGTGGACAGGACCAACTATGGCTACACCTTC.

The DNA for the CDR3 is TGTGCCAGCAGCCCGAATGTTGGCCGCGTAAGAGCGGACGAGCAGTACTTC. Translation: CASSPNVGRVRADEQYF. The rearrangement joins TRBV5-6 to TRBJ2-7; possible D gene TRBD2, 5 bases. CDR1 and CDR2 (germline): SGHDT, YYEEEE. V was trimmed by 4 bases and J by 5 bases, leaving 25 bases between them. This CDR3 has 17 amino acids.

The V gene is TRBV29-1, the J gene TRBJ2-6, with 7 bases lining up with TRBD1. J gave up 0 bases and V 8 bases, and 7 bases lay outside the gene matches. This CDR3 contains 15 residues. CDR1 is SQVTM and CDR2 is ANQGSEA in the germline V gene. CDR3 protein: CSIRQGTSGANVLTF. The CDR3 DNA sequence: TGCAGCATACGACAGGGAACCTCTGGGGCCAACGTCCTGACTTTC.

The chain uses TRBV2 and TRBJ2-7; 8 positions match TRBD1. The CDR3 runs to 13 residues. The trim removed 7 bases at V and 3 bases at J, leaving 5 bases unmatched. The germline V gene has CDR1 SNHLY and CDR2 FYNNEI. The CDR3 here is CASTGQGNYEQYF. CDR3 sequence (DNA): TGTGCCAGCACAGGACAGGGCAACTACGAGCAGTACTTC. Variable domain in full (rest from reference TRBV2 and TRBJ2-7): EPEVTQTPSHQVTQMGQEVILRCVPISNHLYFYWYRQILGQKVEFLVSFYNNEISEKSEIFDDQFSVERPDGSNFTLKIRSTKLEDSAMYFCASTGQGNYEQYFGPGTRLTVT.

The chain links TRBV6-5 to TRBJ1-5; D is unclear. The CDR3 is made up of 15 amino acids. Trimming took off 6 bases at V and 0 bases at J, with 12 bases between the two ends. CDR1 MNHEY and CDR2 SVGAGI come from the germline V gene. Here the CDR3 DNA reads TGTGCCAGCAGCCTTACGACACCTAGCAATCAGCCCCAGCATTTT. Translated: CASSLTTPSNQPQHF.

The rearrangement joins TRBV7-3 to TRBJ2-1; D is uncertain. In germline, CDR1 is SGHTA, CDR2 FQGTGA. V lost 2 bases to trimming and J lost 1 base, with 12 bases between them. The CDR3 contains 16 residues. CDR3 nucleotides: TGTGCCAGCAGCTTAGAGCCAGGCGCTTCCTACAATGAGCAGTTCTTC. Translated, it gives CASSLEPGASYNEQFF.

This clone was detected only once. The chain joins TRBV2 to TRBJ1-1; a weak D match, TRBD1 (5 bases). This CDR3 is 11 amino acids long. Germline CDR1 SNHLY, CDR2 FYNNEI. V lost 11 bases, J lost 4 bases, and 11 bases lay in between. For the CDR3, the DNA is TGTGCCTTCCGGGGGGGCACTGAAGCTTTCTTT. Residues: CAFRGGTEAFF.

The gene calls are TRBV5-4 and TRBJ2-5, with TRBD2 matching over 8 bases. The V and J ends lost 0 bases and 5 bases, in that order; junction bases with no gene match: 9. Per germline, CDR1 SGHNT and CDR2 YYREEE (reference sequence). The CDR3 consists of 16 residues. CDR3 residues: CASSLVGIGGGETQYF. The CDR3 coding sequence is TGTGCCAGCAGCTTGGTCGGTATCGGCGGGGGGGAGACCCAGTACTTC.

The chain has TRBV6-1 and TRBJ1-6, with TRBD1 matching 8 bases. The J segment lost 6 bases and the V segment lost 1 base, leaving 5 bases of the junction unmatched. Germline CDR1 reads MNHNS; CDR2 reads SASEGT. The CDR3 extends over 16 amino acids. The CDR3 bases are TGTGCCAGCAGTGAAGTTAGGACAGGGAGTAATTCACCCCTCCACTTT. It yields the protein CASSEVRTGSNSPLHF.

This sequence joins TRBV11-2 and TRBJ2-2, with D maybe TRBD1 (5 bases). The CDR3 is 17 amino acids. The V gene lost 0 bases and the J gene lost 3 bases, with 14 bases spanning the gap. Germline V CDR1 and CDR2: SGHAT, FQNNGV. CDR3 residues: CASSLEVLSGHTGELFF. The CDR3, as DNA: TGTGCCAGCAGCTTAGAAGTTTTGTCAGGGCACACCGGGGAGCTGTTTTTT. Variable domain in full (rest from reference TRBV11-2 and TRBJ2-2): EAGVAQSPRYKIIEKRQSVAFWCNPISGHATLYWYQQILGQGPKLLIQFQNNGVVDDSQLPKDRFSAERLKGVDSTLKIQPAKLEDSAVYLCASSLEVLSGHTGELFFGEGSRLTVL.

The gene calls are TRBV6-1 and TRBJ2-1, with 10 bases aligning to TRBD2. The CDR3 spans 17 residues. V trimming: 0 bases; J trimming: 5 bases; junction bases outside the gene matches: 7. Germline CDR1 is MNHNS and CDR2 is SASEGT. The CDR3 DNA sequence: TGTGCCAGCAGTGAAGCGCTTCGGCTAGCGGGAGACAATGAGCAGTTCTTC. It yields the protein CASSEALRLAGDNEQFF.

The CDR3 is CASSQREVATNEKLFF. CDR3 nucleotide sequence: TGCGCCAGCAGTCAACGGGAAGTAGCAACTAATGAAAAACTGTTTTTT. This sequence joins TRBV23-1 and TRBJ1-4; no reliable D call. TRBV23-1 is given ORF status, its function remaining uncertain. Trimming shortened V by 2 bases and J by 0 bases, and 10 bases separated the two germline ends. The CDR3 is 16 residues long.

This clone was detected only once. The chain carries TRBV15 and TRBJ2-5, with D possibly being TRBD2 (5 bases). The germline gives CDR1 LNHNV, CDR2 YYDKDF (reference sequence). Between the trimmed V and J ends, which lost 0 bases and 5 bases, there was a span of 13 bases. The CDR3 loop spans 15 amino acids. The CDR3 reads CATSREKGDAETQYF. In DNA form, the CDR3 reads TGTGCCACCAGCAGAGAGAAGGGAGACGCGGAGACCCAGTACTTC.

The CDR3 DNA sequence: TGTGCCAGCAGCTTCCCCCCCGGACAGGGGCCCTACAATGAGCAGTTCTTC. Its protein product is CASSFPPGQGPYNEQFF. The chain recombines TRBV7-9 with TRBJ2-1; 9 positions match TRBD1. The CDR3 sequence is 17 residues long. V lost 3 bases to trimming and J lost 2 bases; unmatched junction nucleotides: 8. In germline, CDR1 is SEHNR, CDR2 FQNEAQ (reference sequence).

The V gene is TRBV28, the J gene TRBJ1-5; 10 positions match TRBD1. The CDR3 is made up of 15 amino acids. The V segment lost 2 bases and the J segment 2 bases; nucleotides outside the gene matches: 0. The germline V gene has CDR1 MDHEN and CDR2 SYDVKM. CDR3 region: CASSLGTGGNQPQHF. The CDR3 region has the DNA TGTGCCAGCAGTTTAGGGACAGGGGGCAATCAGCCCCAGCATTTT.

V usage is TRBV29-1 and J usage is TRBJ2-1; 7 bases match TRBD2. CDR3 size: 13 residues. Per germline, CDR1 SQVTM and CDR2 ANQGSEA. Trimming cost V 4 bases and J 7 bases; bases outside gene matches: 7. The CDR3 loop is CSVVGGSSNEQFF. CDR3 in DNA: TGCAGCGTTGTCGGCGGGAGTAGTAATGAGCAGTTCTTC.

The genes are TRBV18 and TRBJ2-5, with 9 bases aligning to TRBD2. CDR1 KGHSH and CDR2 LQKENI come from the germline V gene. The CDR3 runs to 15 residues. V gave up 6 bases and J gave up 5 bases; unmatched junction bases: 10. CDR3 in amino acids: CASSPRTSEGETQYF. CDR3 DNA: TGTGCCAGCTCCCCTCGGACTAGCGAAGGCGAGACCCAGTACTTC.